The clone carrying this TCR beta chain was detected ten times or more. As yet, its antigen is unknown. Through a sample-barcoded 5' primer and a J-beta primer mix, a second PCR was run for roughly 7 to 12 cycles. Researchers report that a template-switch adaptor with 12 random nucleotides tagged each cDNA molecule. TCRdb itself ran the 5' RACE reads through MiXCR, one entry per CDR3 protein. This sample has about 1.7 million distinct CDR3 sequences, with 28% found just once. This record belongs to a study of blood T cells in healthy people across ages. Deletions cut 0 bases from V and 5 bases from J, with 11 bases between. The CDR3 consists of 14 residues. Germline lookup yields CDR1 SGHDT and CDR2 YYEEEE. No fewer than 6 million PBMCs went into each sample. Findings of the study overall: One million T cells yielded diversity estimates that were considered underestimates.

The chain joins TRBV5-6 to TRBJ1-2; D is unresolved. The material sequenced was blood. This receptor was taken from a woman under 40 in good health. This chain's CDR3 is CASSLGSGGYGYTF. The CDR3 DNA reads as TGTGCCAGCAGCTTGGGATCGGGCGGATATGGCTACACCTTC.